These 8 T cell receptor beta chains originate from one sample sequenced in a study of regulatory T cells in long-lasting Graves disease. Assembly of TCR beta libraries relied on iRepertoire HTBI primers together with Arm-PCR of CDR3 regions. From the multiplex PCR reads, TCRdb called clonotypes with MiXCR, one entry per CDR3 protein. The repertoire holds around 400,000 distinct CDR3 sequences, with 15% as singletons. Noted time point: newly diagnosed GD, antithyroid drugs for less than 3 months. The TCR library was made from RNA that had been extracted from PBMCs in TRIzol. The sample was peripheral blood mononuclear cells (PBMCs), taken at new diagnosis, from a patient treated with antithyroid drugs. All receptors derive from a female donor with Graves disease.

There are many counts of this clonotype. The chain employs TRBV6-2 or TRBV6-3 and TRBJ2-3, with 9 bases lining up with TRBD1. After removal of 4 bases from V and 1 base from J, the junction contained 3 bases not matched to a gene. The germline CDR1 and CDR2 sequences are MNHEY and SVGEGT. This CDR3 has 15 amino acids. CDR3 DNA sequence: TGTGCCAGCAGTTCCCGGGACAGGGGCACAGATACGCAGTATTTT. This gives the protein CASSSRDRGTDTQYF.

This clonotype was observed at least ten times. The chain couples TRBV5-4 to TRBJ2-3; D possibly corresponds to TRBD2 (5 bases). The CDR3 totals 14 residues. Germline lookup yields CDR1 SGHNT and CDR2 YYREEE (reference sequence). The CDR3 protein is CVCWRYLSTDTQYF. The CDR3 DNA sequence: TGTGTTTGTTGGAGGTACCTCAGCACAGATACGCAGTATTTT. Supplemented by reference TRBV5-4 and TRBJ2-3, the full variable domain reads ETGVTQSPTHLIKTRGQQVTLRCSSQSGHNTVSWYQQALGQGPQFIFQYYREEENGRGNFPPRFSGLQFPNYSSELNVNALELDDSALYLCVCWRYLSTDTQYFGPGTRLTVL.

This clonotype has at least ten counts. CDR3 sequence reads: CAISGGGGGETQYF. The CDR3 region has the DNA TGTGCCATCAGCGGCGGGGGGGGTGGGGAGACCCAGTACTTC. The V gene is TRBV10-3, the J gene TRBJ2-5; 9 bases map to TRBD2. With 6 bases clipped from V and 5 bases from J, the junction kept 7 bases outside the gene matches. Germline values: CDR1 ENHRY, CDR2 SYGVKD. This CDR3 is built from 14 residues.

This clonotype was recorded many times. This chain uses TRBV7-9 with TRBJ2-1; 7 bases are a match to TRBD2. Unmatched junction bases numbered 14, after V lost 4 bases and J lost 8 bases. Germline values: CDR1 SEHNR, CDR2 FQNEAQ (reference sequence). This CDR3 is 16 amino acids long. The CDR3 is CASSYGRDNPGDEQFF. The DNA of the CDR3 is TGTGCCAGCAGCTATGGGAGGGATAATCCGGGGGATGAGCAGTTCTTC.

This clonotype was recorded at least ten times. The genes are TRBV19 and TRBJ2-7, with 9 bases identical to TRBD1. The germline gives CDR1 LNHDA, CDR2 SQIVND (reference sequence). V trimming: 3 bases; J trimming: 1 base; junction bases outside the gene matches: 4. CDR3 length equals 15 residues. CDR3 coding DNA: TGTGCCAGTAGTATTGGAGGGACAGGGTCCTACGAGCAGTACTTC. This sequence encodes CASSIGGTGSYEQYF.

This clonotype came up a few times. Possible read error: a much larger clone is one base away. The genes are TRBV7-2 and TRBJ2-5; D is perhaps TRBD1 (5 bases). CDR1 and CDR2 from the germline V gene are SGHTA and FQGNSA. The V and J ends lost 2 bases and 11 bases respectively, with 21 bases between them. The length of the CDR3 is 15 residues. As DNA, the CDR3 is TGTGCCAGCAGCTTACGTCCGGATGGGGCTGCTGAGCAGTACTTC. Its protein product is CASSLRPDGAAEQYF.

The chain combines TRBV12-3 or TRBV12-4 with TRBJ1-5; a weak D match, TRBD1 (5 bases). This CDR3 spans 17 amino acids. Trimming pared 3 bases from V and 2 bases from J, leaving 17 bases between. The CDR3 spells CASSFRDRRWGNQPQHF. The CDR3 DNA is TGTGCCAGCAGTTTCCGGGACCGGCGTTGGGGCAATCAGCCCCAGCATTTT.

This clonotype was detected many times. The chain is built from TRBV27 and TRBJ1-1, with no clear D. CDR3 size: 13 residues. V was trimmed by 5 bases and J by 4 bases, leaving 11 bases between them. From germline, CDR1 is MNHEY and CDR2 SMNVEV (reference sequence). CDR3 coding DNA: TGTGCCAGCAGTCTGGATGTAACCACTGAAGCTTTCTTT. Translating gives CASSLDVTTEAFF.